This T cell receptor (beta chain) was recorded in a study of shared clonotypes between healthy human individuals. Study context: A couple of women and a few men aged 18 to 49 served as donors.

Sequenced by immunoSEQ multiplex PCR; TCRdb stores in-frame clones only, minus some. The sample has millions of clones; 85% to 95% are singletons. The sequenced material came from naive CD4+ T cells sorted from blood. The subset: CD45RA+ positively selected. The TCR sequence derives from a man younger than 35 in good health.

The CDR3 here is CASSMGDRLMNSPLHF. The CDR3, as DNA: TGTGCCAGTAGTATGGGAGACAGACTAATGAATTCACCCCTCCACTTT. This chain connects TRBV19 to TRBJ1-6; D is perhaps TRBD1 (5 bases). Trimming shortened V by 3 bases and J by 7 bases, and 16 bases separated the two germline ends. CDR1 and CDR2 from the germline V gene are LNHDA and SQIVND (reference sequence). CDR3 length: 16 residues.